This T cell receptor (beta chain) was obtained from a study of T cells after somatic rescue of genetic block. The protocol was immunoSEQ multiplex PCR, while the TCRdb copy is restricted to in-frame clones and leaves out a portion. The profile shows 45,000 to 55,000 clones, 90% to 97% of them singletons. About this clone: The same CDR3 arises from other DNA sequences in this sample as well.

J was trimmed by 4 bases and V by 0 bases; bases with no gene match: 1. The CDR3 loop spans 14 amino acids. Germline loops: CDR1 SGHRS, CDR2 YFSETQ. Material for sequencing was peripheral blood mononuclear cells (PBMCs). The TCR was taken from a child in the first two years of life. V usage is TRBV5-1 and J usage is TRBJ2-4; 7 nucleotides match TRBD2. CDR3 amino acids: CASSLGLAKNIQYF. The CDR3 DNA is TGCGCCAGCAGCTTGGGACTAGCTAAAAACATTCAGTACTTC.